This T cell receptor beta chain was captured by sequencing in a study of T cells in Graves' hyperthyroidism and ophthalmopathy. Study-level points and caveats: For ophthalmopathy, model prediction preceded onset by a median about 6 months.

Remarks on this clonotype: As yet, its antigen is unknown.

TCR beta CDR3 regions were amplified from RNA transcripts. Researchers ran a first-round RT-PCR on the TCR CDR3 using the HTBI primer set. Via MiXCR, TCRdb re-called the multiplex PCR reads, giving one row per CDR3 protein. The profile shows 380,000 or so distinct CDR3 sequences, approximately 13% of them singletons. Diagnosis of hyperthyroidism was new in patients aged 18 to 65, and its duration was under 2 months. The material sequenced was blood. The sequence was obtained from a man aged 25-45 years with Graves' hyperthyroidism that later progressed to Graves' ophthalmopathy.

The CDR3 loop is CASSEAAGNQPQHF. Written as DNA, the CDR3 is TGTGCCAGCAGTGAAGCGGCAGGCAATCAGCCCCAGCATTTT. V is TRBV6-1 and J is TRBJ1-5, with no clear D. Germline CDR1 and CDR2: MNHNS and SASEGT. The CDR3 spans 14 residues. Deletions cut 0 bases from V and 2 bases from J, with 5 bases between.